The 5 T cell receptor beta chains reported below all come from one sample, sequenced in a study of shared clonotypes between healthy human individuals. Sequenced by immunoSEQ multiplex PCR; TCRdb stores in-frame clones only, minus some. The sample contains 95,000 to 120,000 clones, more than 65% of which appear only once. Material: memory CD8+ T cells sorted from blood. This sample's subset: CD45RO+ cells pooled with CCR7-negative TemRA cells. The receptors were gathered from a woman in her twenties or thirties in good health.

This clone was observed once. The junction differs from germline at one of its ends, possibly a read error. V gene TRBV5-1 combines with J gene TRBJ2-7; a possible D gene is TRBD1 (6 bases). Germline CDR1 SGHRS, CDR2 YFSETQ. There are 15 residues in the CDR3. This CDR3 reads CASSWAYRESDEQYF. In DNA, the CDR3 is TGTGCCAGCAGCTGGGCCTACAGGGAATCAGACGAGCAGTACTTC.

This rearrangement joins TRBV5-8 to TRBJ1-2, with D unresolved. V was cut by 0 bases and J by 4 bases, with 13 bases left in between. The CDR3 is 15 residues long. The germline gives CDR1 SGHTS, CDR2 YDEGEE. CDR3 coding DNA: TGTGCCAGCAGCTTGGCTCGCTACCGGGGCTATGGCTACACCTTC. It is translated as CASSLARYRGYGYTF.

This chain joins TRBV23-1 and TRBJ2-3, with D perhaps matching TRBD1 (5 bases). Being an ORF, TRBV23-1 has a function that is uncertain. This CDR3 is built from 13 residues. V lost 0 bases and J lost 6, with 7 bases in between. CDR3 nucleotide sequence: TGCGCCAGCAGTCAATCAGGGGTGGATACGCAGTATTTT. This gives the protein CASSQSGVDTQYF.

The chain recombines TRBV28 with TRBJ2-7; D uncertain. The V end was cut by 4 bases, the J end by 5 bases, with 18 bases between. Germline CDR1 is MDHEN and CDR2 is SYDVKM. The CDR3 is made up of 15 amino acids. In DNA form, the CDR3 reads TGTGCCAGCAGTTCACGCGGCCTCCCGGGTGACGAGCAGTACTTC. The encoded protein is CASSSRGLPGDEQYF.

Here the CDR3 reads CASSLVSGKPDTQYF. In nucleotides, the CDR3 is TGTGCCAGCAGCTTAGTATCAGGGAAACCAGATACGCAGTATTTT. The rearrangement links TRBV11-2 to TRBJ2-3; D possibly corresponds to TRBD1 (5 bases). CDR1 and CDR2 from the germline V gene are SGHAT and FQNNGV. This CDR3 is built from 15 residues. Trimming pared 1 base from V and 4 bases from J, leaving 12 bases between.